This T cell receptor beta chain came from a study of CD8 T cells in Susac syndrome. The CDR3 covers 13 residues. Trimming left V 0 bases short and J 0 bases short, with 5 bases between. Germline loops: CDR1 GTSNPN, CDR2 SVGIG (reference sequence). Overall study findings and caveats: TCR sequencing and HLA analysis covered a relatively small number of individuals.

On this clonotype: Its target is not known.

Reverse transcription of roughly 0.5 to 1 ug RNA used random hexamers. Amplification of TCR beta CDR3 spanned 54 Vbeta and 13 Jbeta via immunoSEQ multiplex PCR. One entry per CDR3 protein, called by TCRdb with MiXCR from the immunoSEQ multiplex PCR reads. The table includes 180,000 or so distinct CDR3 sequences, approximately 96% detected once. This TCR was sampled from a human donor with multiple sclerosis. Sequences were obtained from CD4+ T cells from PBMCs. This sequence joins TRBV30 and TRBJ2-5, with D unresolved. The CDR3 here is CAWSVQNQETQYF. CDR3 bases: TGTGCCTGGAGTGTACAGAACCAAGAGACCCAGTACTTC.